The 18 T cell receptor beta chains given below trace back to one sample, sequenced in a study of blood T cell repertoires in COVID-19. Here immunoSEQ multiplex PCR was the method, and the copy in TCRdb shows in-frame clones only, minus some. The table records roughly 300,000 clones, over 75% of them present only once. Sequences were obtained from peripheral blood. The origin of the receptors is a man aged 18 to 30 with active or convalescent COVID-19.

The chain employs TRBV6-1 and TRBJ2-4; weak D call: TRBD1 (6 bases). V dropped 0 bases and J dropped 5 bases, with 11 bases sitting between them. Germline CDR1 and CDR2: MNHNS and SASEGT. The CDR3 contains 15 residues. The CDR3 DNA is TGTGCCAGCAGTGAAGCCCCAGGGGACCAAAACATTCAGTACTTC. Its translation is CASSEAPGDQNIQYF.

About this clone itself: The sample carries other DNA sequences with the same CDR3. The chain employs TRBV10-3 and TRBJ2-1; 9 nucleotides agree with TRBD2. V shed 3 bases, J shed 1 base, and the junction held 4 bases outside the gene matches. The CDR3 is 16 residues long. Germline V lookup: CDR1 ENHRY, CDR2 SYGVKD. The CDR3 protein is CAISELAGGSYNEQFF. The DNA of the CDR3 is TGTGCCATCAGTGAACTAGCGGGTGGGTCCTACAATGAGCAGTTCTTC.

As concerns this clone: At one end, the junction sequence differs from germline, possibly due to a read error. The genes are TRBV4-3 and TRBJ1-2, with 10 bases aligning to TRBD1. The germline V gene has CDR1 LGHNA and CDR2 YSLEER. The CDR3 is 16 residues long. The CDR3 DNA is TGCCCCAGCCGCCGACGGGCTGGACAGGGGGAATATGGCTACACCTTC. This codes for CPSRRRAGQGEYGYTF.

CDR3: CASSSTTGELFF. The CDR3 DNA reads as TGTGCCAGCAGCTCAACTACCGGGGAGCTGTTTTTT. The chain joins TRBV9 to TRBJ2-2; D is unresolved. Germline V lookup: CDR1 SGDLS, CDR2 YYNGEE. This CDR3 is built from 12 residues. With 4 bases removed from V and 5 bases from J, the gap between germline ends came to 6 bases. Variable domain in full (rest from reference TRBV9 and TRBJ2-2): DSGVTQTPKHLITATGQRVTLRCSPRSGDLSVYWYQQSLDQGLQFLIQYYNGEERAKGNILERFSAQQFPDLHSELNLSSLELGDSALYFCASSSTTGELFFGEGSRLTVL.

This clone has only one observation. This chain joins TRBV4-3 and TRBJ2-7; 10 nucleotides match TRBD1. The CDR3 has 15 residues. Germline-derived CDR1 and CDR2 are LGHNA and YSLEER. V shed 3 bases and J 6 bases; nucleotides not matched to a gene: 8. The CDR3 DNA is TGCGCCAGCAGCCACTCCGGGACAGGGGTCCGCGAGCAGTACTTC. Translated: CASSHSGTGVREQYF.

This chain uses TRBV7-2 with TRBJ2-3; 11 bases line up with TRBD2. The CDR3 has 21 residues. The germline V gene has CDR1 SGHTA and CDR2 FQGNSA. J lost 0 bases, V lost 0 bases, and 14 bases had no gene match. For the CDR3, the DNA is TGTGCCAGCAGCTTAGCGTACACTAGCGGGGGCCCCCTTTTCAGCACAGATACGCAGTATTTT. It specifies CASSLAYTSGGPLFSTDTQYF.

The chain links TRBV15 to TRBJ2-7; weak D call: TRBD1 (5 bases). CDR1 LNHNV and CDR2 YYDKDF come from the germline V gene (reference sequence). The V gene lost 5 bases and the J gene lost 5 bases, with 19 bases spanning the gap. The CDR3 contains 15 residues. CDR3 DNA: TGTGCCACCAGCCTCTCCTCCAGGGTGGGCGACGAGCAGTACTTC. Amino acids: CATSLSSRVGDEQYF.

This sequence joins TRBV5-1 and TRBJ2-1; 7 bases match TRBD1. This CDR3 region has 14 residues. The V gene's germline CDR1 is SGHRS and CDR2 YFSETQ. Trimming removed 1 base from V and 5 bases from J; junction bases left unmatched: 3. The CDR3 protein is CASSLIGQDNEQFF. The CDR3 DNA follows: TGCGCCAGCAGCTTGATAGGACAGGACAATGAGCAGTTCTTC.

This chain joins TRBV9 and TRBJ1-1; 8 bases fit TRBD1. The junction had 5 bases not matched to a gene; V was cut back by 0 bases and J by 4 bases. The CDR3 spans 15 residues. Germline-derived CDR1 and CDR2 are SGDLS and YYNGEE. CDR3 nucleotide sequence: TGTGCCAGCAGCGTAGACTCCGGGACAGGCACTGAAGCTTTCTTT. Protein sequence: CASSVDSGTGTEAFF. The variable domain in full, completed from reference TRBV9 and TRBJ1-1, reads DSGVTQTPKHLITATGQRVTLRCSPRSGDLSVYWYQQSLDQGLQFLIQYYNGEERAKGNILERFSAQQFPDLHSELNLSSLELGDSALYFCASSVDSGTGTEAFFGQGTRLTVV.

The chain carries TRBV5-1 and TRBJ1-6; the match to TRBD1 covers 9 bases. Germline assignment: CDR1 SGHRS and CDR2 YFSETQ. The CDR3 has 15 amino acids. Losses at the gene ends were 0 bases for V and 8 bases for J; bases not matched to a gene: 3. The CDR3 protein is CASSLDGQGYSPLHF. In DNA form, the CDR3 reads TGCGCCAGCAGCTTGGACGGACAGGGGTATTCACCCCTCCACTTT.

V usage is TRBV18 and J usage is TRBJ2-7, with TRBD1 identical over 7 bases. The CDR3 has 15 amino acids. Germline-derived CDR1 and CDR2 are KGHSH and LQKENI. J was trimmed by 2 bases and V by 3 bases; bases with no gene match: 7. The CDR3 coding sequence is TGTGCCAGCTCACCTCGGACAGGACCCCCCTACGAGCAGTACTTC. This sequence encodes CASSPRTGPPYEQYF.

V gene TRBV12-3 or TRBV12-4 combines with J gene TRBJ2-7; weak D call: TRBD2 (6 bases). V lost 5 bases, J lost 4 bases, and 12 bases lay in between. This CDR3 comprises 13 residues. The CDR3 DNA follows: TGTGCCAGCAGTAGGGCGGGACTTTACGAGCAGTACTTC. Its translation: CASSRAGLYEQYF.

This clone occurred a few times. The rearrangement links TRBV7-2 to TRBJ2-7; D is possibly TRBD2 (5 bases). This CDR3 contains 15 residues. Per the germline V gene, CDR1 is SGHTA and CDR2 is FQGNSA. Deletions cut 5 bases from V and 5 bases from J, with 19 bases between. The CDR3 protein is CASSGRVAHGHEQYF. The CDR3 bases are TGTGCCAGCAGCGGGCGGGTCGCCCACGGGCACGAGCAGTACTTC. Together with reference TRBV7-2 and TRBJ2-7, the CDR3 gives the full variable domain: GAGVSQSPSNKVTEKGKDVELRCDPISGHTALYWYRQSLGQGLEFLIYFQGNSAPDKSGLPSDRFSAERTGGSVSTLTIQRTQQEDSAVYLCASSGRVAHGHEQYFGPGTRLTVT.

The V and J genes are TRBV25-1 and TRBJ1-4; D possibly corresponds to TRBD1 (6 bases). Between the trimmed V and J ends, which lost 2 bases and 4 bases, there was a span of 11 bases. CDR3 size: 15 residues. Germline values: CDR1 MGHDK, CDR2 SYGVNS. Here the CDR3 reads CASSERQAFNEKLFF. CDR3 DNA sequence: TGTGCCAGCAGTGAAAGACAGGCCTTTAATGAAAAACTGTTTTTT.

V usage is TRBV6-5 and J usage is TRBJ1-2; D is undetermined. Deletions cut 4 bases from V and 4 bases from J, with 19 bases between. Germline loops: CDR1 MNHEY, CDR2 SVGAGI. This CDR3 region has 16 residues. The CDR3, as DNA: TGTGCCAGCAGTTCCATTCTGGAGTCGTACCCCTATGGCTACACCTTC. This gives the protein CASSSILESYPYGYTF.

CDR3 in DNA: TGTGCCAGCAGTAGACTAGCGGGGGCCTACGAGCAGTACTTC. It codes for CASSRLAGAYEQYF. The chain has TRBV6-8 and TRBJ2-7; 12 bases agree with TRBD2. Trimming at V came to 5 bases and at J to 2 bases, leaving 1 base not matched to a gene. This CDR3 is built from 14 residues. Germline CDR1 and CDR2: MNHGY and SAAAGT.

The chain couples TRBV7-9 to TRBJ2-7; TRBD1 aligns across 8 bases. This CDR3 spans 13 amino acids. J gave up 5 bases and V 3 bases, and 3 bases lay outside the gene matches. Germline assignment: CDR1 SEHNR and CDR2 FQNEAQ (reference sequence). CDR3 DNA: TGTGCCAGCAGCTTCCTGGGACAGGACGAGCAGTACTTC. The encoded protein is CASSFLGQDEQYF.

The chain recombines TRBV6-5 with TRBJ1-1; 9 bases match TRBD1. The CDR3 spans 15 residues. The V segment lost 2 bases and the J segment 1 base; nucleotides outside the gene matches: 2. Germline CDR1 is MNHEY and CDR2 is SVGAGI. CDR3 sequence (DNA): TGTGCCAGCAGTTACCGGGGACAGGGGAACACTGAAGCTTTCTTT. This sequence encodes CASSYRGQGNTEAFF.